This TCR beta chain emerged from a study of T cell changes during pregnancy in multiple sclerosis. Repertoires were generated with immunoSEQ multiplex PCR, while TCRdb's copy carries only in-frame clones and drops some. The sample comprises 20,000 to 25,000 clones, roughly 91% of which are singletons, and about 7% rests with the top ten. This receptor was taken from a female donor with multiple sclerosis, enrolled in a pregnancy study. Sequenced material: CD8+ T cells from peripheral blood mononuclear cells, taken in the first trimester of pregnancy.

The CDR3 DNA sequence: TGTGCCAGCAGATTAAGACTAGCCAGGTTTGACAATGAGCAGTTCTTC. It translates to CASRLRLARFDNEQFF. The rearrangement uses TRBV27 and TRBJ2-1; 7 bases fit TRBD2. This CDR3 region has 16 residues. CDR1 and CDR2 from the germline V gene are MNHEY and SMNVEV (reference sequence). After removal of 6 bases from V and 5 bases from J, the junction contained 13 bases not matched to a gene.